The present entry profiles one TCR beta chain with its context. What it recognizes is unknown. A much larger clone lies one base from this, so it may be a read error. TCRdb reprocessed the reads via MiXCR and lists one record per CDR3 protein. The sample has roughly 310,000 distinct CDR3 sequences, under 35% seen once. This specimen belongs to a study of T cell repertoires in cytomegalovirus infection. Trimming pared 2 bases from V and 4 bases from J, leaving 10 bases between. The germline V gene has CDR1 SGHKS and CDR2 YYEKEE (reference sequence). The CDR3 has 14 residues. The receptor comes from a human donor in good health (CMV status not recorded). Some clones in this sample may be carry-over from other donors' samples. The rearrangement uses TRBV5-5 and TRBJ2-1, with D possibly matching TRBD1 (6 bases). The sample here was cultured PBMCs, taken from culture after CMV antigen stimulation. CDR3 sequence reads: CASSFRTAYNEQFF. Here the CDR3 DNA reads TGTGCCAGCAGCTTCCGGACAGCTTACAATGAGCAGTTCTTC.